This paragraph reports one T cell receptor beta chain. The source of the sample is a study of shared clonotypes between healthy human individuals. Study summary: Each donor contributed plates that comprised three CD4 naive, three CD4 memory, two CD8 naive and one CD8 memory.

Produced via immunoSEQ multiplex PCR; TCRdb's table is partial and in-frame only. This table holds millions of clones, more than 90% found once. Recent vaccinations or acute infections were absent in the healthy HIV-negative adult donors. The CDR3 consists of 17 residues. The ends lost 5 bases at V and 6 bases at J; junction bases unmatched: 15. CDR1 is MDHEN, CDR2 SYDVKM, per germline. This rearrangement joins TRBV28 to TRBJ2-3, with TRBD2 matching over 9 bases. Sequenced material: naive CD4+ T cells sorted from blood. Subset in this sample: CD45RA+ positively selected. The receptor comes from a man between 18 and 35 years old in good health. CDR3 protein: CASSHTTTGLATDTQYF. CDR3 DNA: TGTGCCAGCAGTCATACTACAACGGGACTAGCAACCGATACGCAGTATTTT.